The present T cell receptor beta chain was sequenced within a study of T cell repertoires in cytomegalovirus infection. Study in general: Epitope selection comprised recently identified HLA-C-restricted CMV epitopes and well-studied HLA-B-restricted CMV epitopes. It was the public TCR beta signatures that indicated both CMV infection and matching HLA type.

General observations from the study: In two of eight donors, the top clonotype was HLA-C-restricted CMV-specific. Adding up the frequency of public TCR beta families identified people who carried CMV plus the relevant HLA.

TCRdb re-called the reads with MiXCR, one entry per CDR3 protein. The table lists about 480,000 distinct CDR3 sequences, around 35% of them singletons, with roughly a sixth in the top ten. Germline-derived CDR1 and CDR2 are SGHTA and FQGNSA. V shed 5 bases and J shed 6 bases, with 11 bases lying between them. The CDR3 sequence is 13 residues long. Turning to this clonotype: As yet, its antigen is unknown.

This sequence originates from a human donor in good health (CMV status not recorded). Some clones in this sample may be carry-over from other donors' samples. This sequence joins TRBV7-2 and TRBJ2-1; D is unclear. This material consisted of cultured PBMCs, taken from culture after CMV antigen stimulation. The CDR3 sequence is CASSRRNTNEQFF. The CDR3 nucleotides read TGTGCCAGCAGCCGTAGGAATACCAATGAGCAGTTCTTC. Using reference TRBV7-2 and TRBJ2-1 for the parts outside the CDR3, the full variable domain is GAGVSQSPSNKVTEKGKDVELRCDPISGHTALYWYRQSLGQGLEFLIYFQGNSAPDKSGLPSDRFSAERTGGSVSTLTIQRTQQEDSAVYLCASSRRNTNEQFFGPGTRLTVL.